This T cell receptor beta chain was found in a study of OX40 agonist ivuxolimab in advanced cancers. Study background: Across the patients, intravenous ivuxolimab was delivered every 2 weeks at 0.01 to 10 mg/kg. The study, taken as a whole, reports: CD4+ and CD8+ blood T cells expanded clonally by week 6 at 0.1 to 3.0 mg/kg. Low levels of normalized T-cell clonal expansion also appeared in some nonresponders.

A word on this clone: The antigen remains undetermined.

Profiled with immunoSEQ multiplex PCR; TCRdb holds only in-frame clones, not every one. Of roughly 20,000 clones in the sample, about 86% are singletons; the top ten hold 14%. Baseline, cycle 4 day 1, and cycle 7 day 1 were the blood sampling points. This CDR3 region has 13 residues. CDR1 is SQVTM and CDR2 is ANQGSEA in the germline V gene. V was trimmed by 0 bases and J by 0 bases, leaving 5 bases between them. The sample in question was CD4+ or CD8+ T cells sorted from blood, obtained in a trial of the OX40 agonist ivuxolimab. This chain connects TRBV29-1 to TRBJ1-2; no firm D call. The origin of this receptor is an adult with an advanced solid tumor such as melanoma, head and neck, liver or kidney cancer. The CDR3 spells CSVEESSNYGYTF. The DNA for the CDR3 is TGCAGCGTTGAAGAAAGCTCTAACTATGGCTACACCTTC. Variable domain in full (rest from reference TRBV29-1 and TRBJ1-2): SAVISQKPSRDICQRGTSLTIQCQVDSQVTMMFWYRQQPGQSLTLIATANQGSEATYESGFVIDKFPISRPNLTFSTLTVSNMSPEDSSIYLCSVEESSNYGYTFGSGTRLTVV.